The following is a T cell receptor (beta chain) sequence with its context. What it binds is unknown. The same CDR3 is also encoded by other DNA sequences in this sample. Germline V CDR1 and CDR2: SGHAT, FQDESV (reference sequence). The length of the CDR3 is 16 residues. J was trimmed by 6 bases and V by 2 bases; bases with no gene match: 9. The entry originates in a study of cytomegalovirus exposure and HLA in healthy donors. Study-wide results and caveats: Sequencing likely generated an artifact that appeared as a cluster of highly shared sequence variants. Common viral pathogens seemed, in a later analysis, to connect with several of the most significant clusters. Productive status was seen about 87% or about 30% of the time for most TCR beta V segments in an earlier analysis.

PCR amplification relied on 60 Vbeta primers (plus 13 Jbeta primers). Only in-frame clones appear in the TCRdb table, and some are missing; sequencing was by immunoSEQ multiplex PCR. The repertoire table contains under 150,000 clones. The sample comprised PBMCs. The J gene is TRBJ1-1, the V gene TRBV11-1, with TRBD1 identical over 10 bases. The clonotype originates from a woman aged 40 to 50 in good health and CMV-seronegative. Written as DNA, the CDR3 is TGTGCCAGCAGCTTACGAGACAGGGGGCGGGAGGCTGAAGCTTTCTTT. The encoded protein is CASSLRDRGREAEAFF.